Sequencing of this T cell receptor beta chain was carried out in a study of OX40 agonist ivuxolimab in advanced cancers. The assay was immunoSEQ multiplex PCR, and TCRdb's table has in-frame clones only and misses some. Here the sample spans around 40,000 clones, around 82% being singletons. With 5 bases clipped from V and 4 bases from J, the junction kept 7 bases outside the gene matches. The germline V gene encodes CDR1 SGHTA and CDR2 FQGTGA. The CDR3 is 14 amino acids. This clone occurred a few times. The antigen is unknown. Excluded were patients having autoimmune disease history or systemic immunosuppression. Study results and limitations: The mean number of expanded clones was higher in CD8+ T cells than in CD4+.

Sequencing was performed on CD4+ or CD8+ T cells sorted from blood, taken in a trial of the OX40 agonist ivuxolimab. This clonotype originated in an adult with an advanced solid tumor such as melanoma, head and neck, liver or kidney cancer. V and J are TRBV7-3 and TRBJ2-7, with 8 bases matching TRBD2. CDR3 region: CASSESGGPYEQYF. The CDR3 DNA sequence: TGTGCCAGCAGCGAGTCGGGAGGGCCTTACGAGCAGTACTTC.